The entry below gives a single T cell receptor beta chain sequence along with its context. Profiling relied on immunoSEQ multiplex PCR, and the TCRdb table lists in-frame clones only, not all of them. This table holds about 120,000 clones, about 83% found once. The sample is drawn from a study of control samples from healthy donors and cancer patients. This CDR3 comprises 14 residues. Germline loops: CDR1 MNHNY, CDR2 SVGAGI (reference sequence). Trimming cost V 7 bases and J 2 bases, with 15 bases left between them. J is TRBJ2-7 and V is TRBV6-6; unclear D gene. Sequenced input: blood. The TCR sequence derives from a man aged 25 to 40 in good health. In DNA form, the CDR3 reads TGTGCCAGCACCCATCAGGACGGAGCCTACGAGCAGTACGTC. Its protein product is CASTHQDGAYEQYV.